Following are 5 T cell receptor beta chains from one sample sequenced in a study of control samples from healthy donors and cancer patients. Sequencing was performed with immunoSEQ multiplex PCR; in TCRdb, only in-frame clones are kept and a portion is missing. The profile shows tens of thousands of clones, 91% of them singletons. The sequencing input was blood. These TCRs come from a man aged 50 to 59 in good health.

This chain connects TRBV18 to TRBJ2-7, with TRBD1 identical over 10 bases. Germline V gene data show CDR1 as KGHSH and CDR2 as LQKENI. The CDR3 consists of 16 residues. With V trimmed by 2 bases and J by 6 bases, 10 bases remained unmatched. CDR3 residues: CASSPMDDRGHREQYF. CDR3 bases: TGTGCCAGCTCACCAATGGACGACAGGGGGCATCGCGAGCAGTACTTC. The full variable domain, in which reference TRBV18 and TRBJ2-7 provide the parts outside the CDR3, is NAGVMQNPRHLVRRRGQEARLRCSPMKGHSHVYWYRQLPEEGLKFMVYLQKENIIDESGMPKERFSAEFPKEGPSILRIQQVVRGDSAAYFCASSPMDDRGHREQYFGPGTRLTVT.

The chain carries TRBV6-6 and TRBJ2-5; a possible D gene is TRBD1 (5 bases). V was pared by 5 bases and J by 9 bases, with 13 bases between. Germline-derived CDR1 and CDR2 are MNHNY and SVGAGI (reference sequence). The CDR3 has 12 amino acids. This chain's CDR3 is CASSVRAGSQYF. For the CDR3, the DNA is TGTGCCAGCAGTGTAAGGGCAGGGTCCCAGTACTTC.

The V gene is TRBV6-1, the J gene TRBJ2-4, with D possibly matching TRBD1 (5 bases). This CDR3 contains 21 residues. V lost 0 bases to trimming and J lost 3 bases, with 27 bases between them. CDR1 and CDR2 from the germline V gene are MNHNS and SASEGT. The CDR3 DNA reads TGTGCCAGCAGTGAAGCAGTAACGGGTTTTGAGACAGAGCTGGGCAAAAACATTCAGTACTTC. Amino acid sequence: CASSEAVTGFETELGKNIQYF.

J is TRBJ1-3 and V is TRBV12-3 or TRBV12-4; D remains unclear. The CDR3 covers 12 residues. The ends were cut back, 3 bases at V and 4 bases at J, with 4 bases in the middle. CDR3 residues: CASSFMGNTIYF. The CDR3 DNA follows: TGTGCCAGCAGTTTTATGGGAAACACCATATATTTT.

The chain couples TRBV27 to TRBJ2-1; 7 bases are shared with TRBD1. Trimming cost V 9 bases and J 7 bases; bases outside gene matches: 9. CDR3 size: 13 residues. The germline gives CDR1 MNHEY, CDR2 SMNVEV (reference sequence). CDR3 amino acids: CASGTGTDNEQFF. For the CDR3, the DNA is TGTGCCAGTGGGACCGGGACAGATAATGAGCAGTTCTTC.